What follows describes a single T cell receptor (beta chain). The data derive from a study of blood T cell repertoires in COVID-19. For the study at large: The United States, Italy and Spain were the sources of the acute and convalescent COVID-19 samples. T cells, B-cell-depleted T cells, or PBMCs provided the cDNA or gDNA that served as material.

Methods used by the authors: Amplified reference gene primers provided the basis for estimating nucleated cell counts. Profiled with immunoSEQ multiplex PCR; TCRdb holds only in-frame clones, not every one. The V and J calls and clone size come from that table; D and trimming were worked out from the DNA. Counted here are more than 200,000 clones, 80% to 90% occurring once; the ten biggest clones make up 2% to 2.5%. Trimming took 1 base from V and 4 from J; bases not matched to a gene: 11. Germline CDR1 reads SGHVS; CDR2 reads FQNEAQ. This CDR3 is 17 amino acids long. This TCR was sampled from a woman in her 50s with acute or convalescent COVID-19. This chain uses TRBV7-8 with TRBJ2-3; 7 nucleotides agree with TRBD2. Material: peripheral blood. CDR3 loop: CASSLGGGRVPADTQYF. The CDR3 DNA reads TGTGCCAGCAGCTTAGGAGGTGGGAGGGTGCCCGCAGATACGCAGTATTTT.